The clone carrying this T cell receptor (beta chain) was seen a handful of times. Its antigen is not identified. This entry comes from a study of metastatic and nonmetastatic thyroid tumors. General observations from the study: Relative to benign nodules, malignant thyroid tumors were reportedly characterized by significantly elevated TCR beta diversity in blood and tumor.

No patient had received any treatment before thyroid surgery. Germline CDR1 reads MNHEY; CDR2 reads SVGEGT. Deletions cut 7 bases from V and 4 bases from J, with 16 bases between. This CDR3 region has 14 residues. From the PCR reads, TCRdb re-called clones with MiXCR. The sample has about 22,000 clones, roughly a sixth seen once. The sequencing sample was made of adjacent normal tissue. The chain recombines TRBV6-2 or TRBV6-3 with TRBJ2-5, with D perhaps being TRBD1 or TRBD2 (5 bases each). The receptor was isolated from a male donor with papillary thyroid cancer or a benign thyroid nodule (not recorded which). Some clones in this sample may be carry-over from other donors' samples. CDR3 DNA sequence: TGTGCCAGCATGGGACCGGCGGTAGGAGAGACCCAGTACTTC. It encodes CASMGPAVGETQYF.